The next 2 T cell receptor beta chains were all read from a single sample in a study of spatial heterogeneity in lung cancer (dated by TCRdb to between 2018 and 2021). Results the study describes overall, beyond this receptor: A correlation was observed between the number of expanded intratumoral alpha and beta TCRs and the tumor nonsynonymous mutation count.

The method behind the library was 5' RACE. The sequencing machine was a NextSeq 500. TCRdb reprocessed the public reads (quality trimming at Q25 with fastp, clone calling with MiXCR) and kept in-frame beta chains. Duplicate CDR3 protein sequences are folded into a single record with the most common DNA and genes. The sample contains about 1,400 distinct CDR3 sequences, about a fifth of them found a single time. The ten largest clones represent roughly 18% of the sample. This specimen's time point label, interpreted: sample taken at primary tumor resection. No antigens are known for them. The sample was lung tumor tissue, taken at surgery. These receptors all come from a male donor with early-stage non-small cell lung cancer.

This clonotype was counted between two and nine times. This beta chain is a stray read from a library made for alpha chains; its abundance is not meaningful. The chain uses TRBV25-1 and TRBJ2-1, with a tentative D call TRBD2 (6 bases). V lost 5 bases, J lost 9 bases, and 8 bases lay in between. The CDR3 sequence is 11 residues long. Germline loops: CDR1 MGHDK, CDR2 SYGVNS. The CDR3 here is CASSRGSEQFF. CDR3 in DNA: TGTGCCAGCAGTCGGGGGTCTGAGCAGTTCTTC.

Within the sample, this clonotype is large. Within a library made for alpha chains, this beta chain is off target, and its count is uninformative. The J gene is TRBJ2-3, the V gene TRBV28; D gene ambiguous. This CDR3 has 13 residues. V was trimmed by 1 base and J by 4 bases, leaving 6 bases between them. CDR1 is MDHEN and CDR2 is SYDVKM in the germline V gene. The CDR3 DNA is TGTGCCAGCAGTTTATTACAGCCAGATACGCAGTATTTT. Protein product: CASSLLQPDTQYF.